One T cell receptor beta chain is described in this entry. This record belongs to a study of shared clonotypes between healthy human individuals. The protocol was immunoSEQ multiplex PCR, while the TCRdb copy is restricted to in-frame clones and leaves out a portion. The profile shows hundreds of thousands of clones, almost 97% of them singletons. Germline V gives CDR1 MDHEN, CDR2 SYDVKM. The trim removed 2 bases at V and 5 bases at J, leaving 6 bases unmatched. The CDR3 spans 15 residues. This TCR was recovered from a woman aged 30 to 39 in good health. The chain recombines TRBV28 with TRBJ2-1; 7 bases are shared with TRBD2. Material: naive CD4+ T cells sorted from blood. The sample's subset: CD45RA+ positively selected. The CDR3 loop is CASSLAGAANNEQFF. The CDR3 nucleotides are TGTGCCAGCAGTTTAGCGGGAGCCGCCAACAATGAGCAGTTCTTC.